This paragraph reports one T cell receptor beta chain. The target antigen is unknown. 5'RACE template switching with UMIs produced the TCR beta cDNA. From its re-call of the 5' RACE reads, TCRdb lists each CDR3 protein once, without DNA. The sample has some 450,000 distinct CDR3 sequences. This sample stems from a study of T cells expressing NK-cell markers. Study as a whole: One of eight sequenced donors was HCMV-seronegative; the other seven were seropositive. The study's findings and limits: For four donors, these clonotypes were likewise the leading ones in the CD3+CD56-NKG2C+ fraction. Of the CD8+ T cells in 5 to 7 donors, roughly 1.0-7.0% belonged to dominant NKG2C+ clonotypes.

The CDR3 extends over 13 amino acids. Germline loops: CDR1 SNHLY, CDR2 FYNNEI. The chain uses TRBV2 and TRBJ1-4. The source material was blood T cells: a sorted CD56 or NKG2C T cell subset, CD4+ or CD8+ T cells, or bulk PBMC T cells (not recorded which). This TCR was recovered from a woman between 18 and 69 years old in good health. This CDR3 is CASSAPRGEKLFF.